These 29 T cell receptor beta chains were all obtained from the same sample, sequenced in a study of cytomegalovirus exposure and HLA in healthy donors. Generated by immunoSEQ multiplex PCR, the TCRdb table keeps only in-frame clones and is missing some. Here the sample spans roughly 300,000 clones, approximately 88% being singletons. The specimen was PBMCs. The receptor source for this set is a woman aged 18 to 35 in good health and CMV-seronegative.

The chain employs TRBV19 and TRBJ2-7; 7 positions agree with TRBD2. The CDR3 extends over 16 amino acids. V was clipped by 10 bases and J by 3 bases; unmatched bases: 18. The germline gives CDR1 LNHDA, CDR2 SQIVND (reference sequence). This CDR3 reads CATSSGAKGNFYEQYF. DNA for the CDR3: TGTGCCACCTCTAGCGGAGCCAAGGGGAATTTCTACGAGCAGTACTTC.

There are a few counts of this clone. V is TRBV28 and J is TRBJ2-7, with D maybe TRBD2 (6 bases). CDR1 MDHEN and CDR2 SYDVKM come from the germline V gene. CDR3 size: 14 residues. V lost 1 base and J 7 bases, leaving 14 bases between the germline ends. CDR3 in DNA: TGTGCCAGCAGTTTATTAGCGGACCCTAGAGAGCAGTACTTC. Its protein product is CASSLLADPREQYF.

The chain employs TRBV28 and TRBJ1-5; the match to TRBD1 covers 8 bases. CDR3 size: 12 residues. Germline values: CDR1 MDHEN, CDR2 SYDVKM. The CDR3 sequence: CAGQGFNQPQHF. In nucleotides, the CDR3 is TGTGCTGGACAGGGATTTAATCAGCCCCAGCATTTT.

The J gene is TRBJ1-1, the V gene TRBV6-5, with D unclear. This CDR3 is 13 amino acids long. Germline CDR1 MNHEY, CDR2 SVGAGI. Between the trimmed V and J ends, which lost 5 bases and 8 bases, there was a span of 15 bases. Written as DNA, the CDR3 is TGTGCCAGCAGTCCCTTGTCAAGCGAGGAAGCTTTCTTT. Its protein product is CASSPLSSEEAFF.

The V gene is TRBV7-2, the J gene TRBJ2-5; D might be TRBD2 (6 bases). Trimming took 2 bases from V and 2 from J, leaving 15 bases between them. This CDR3 spans 16 amino acids. CDR1 is SGHTA, CDR2 FQGNSA, per germline. In DNA form, the CDR3 reads TGTGCCAGCAGCTTACAAAGCCGGGACTCGCAAGAGACCCAGTACTTC. It is translated as CASSLQSRDSQETQYF.

The V gene is TRBV4-3, the J gene TRBJ2-1; possibly TRBD2 for D (5 bases). The CDR3 covers 15 residues. V dropped 0 bases and J dropped 4 bases, with 10 bases sitting between them. Germline V gene lookup returns CDR1 LGHNA and CDR2 YSLEER. The CDR3 DNA follows: TGCGCCAGCAGCCAAGAATCCCGACTATACAATGAGCAGTTCTTC. It specifies CASSQESRLYNEQFF.

This clone was detected once. This chain links TRBV10-3 with TRBJ2-7; D is unresolved. Germline V gives CDR1 ENHRY, CDR2 SYGVKD. The germline V and J ends were trimmed by 5 bases and 4 bases, with 9 bases remaining between them. This CDR3 is 12 amino acids long. CDR3 nucleotides: TGTGCCATCAGTCTGACTGATTACGAGCAGTACTTC. Protein: CAISLTDYEQYF.

The chain recombines TRBV19 with TRBJ1-2, with D tentatively TRBD1 (6 bases). The CDR3 spans 17 residues. Germline lookup yields CDR1 LNHDA and CDR2 SQIVND (reference sequence). V was trimmed by 1 base and J by 5 bases, leaving 20 bases between them. CDR3 bases: TGTGCCAGTAGTATAGTTGGGGGGGCCTCTCGGAGTTATGGCTACACCTTC. Residues: CASSIVGGASRSYGYTF. The variable domain in full, with the rest retrieved from reference TRBV19 and TRBJ1-2, is DGGITQSPKYLFRKEGQNVTLSCEQNLNHDAMYWYRQDPGQGLRLIYYSQIVNDFQKGDIAEGYSVSREKKESFPLTVTSAQKNPTAFYLCASSIVGGASRSYGYTFGSGTRLTVV.

This chain joins TRBV10-3 and TRBJ1-5, with D possibly matching TRBD1 (6 bases). Trimming removed 2 bases at V and 4 bases at J, with 6 bases between. This CDR3 region has 13 residues. Germline V CDR1 and CDR2: ENHRY, SYGVKD. CDR3 protein: CAISEQGNQPQHF. CDR3 coding DNA: TGTGCCATCAGTGAGCAGGGGAATCAGCCCCAGCATTTT.

This chain connects TRBV5-1 to TRBJ2-1, with TRBD2 as a possible D gene (5 bases). The CDR3 totals 15 residues. CDR1 is SGHRS and CDR2 is YFSETQ in the germline V gene. Trimming removed 0 bases at V and 8 bases at J, with 15 bases between. The CDR3 sequence is CASSLDRGPPDEQFF. The CDR3 DNA reads as TGCGCCAGCAGCTTGGATCGAGGGCCTCCGGATGAGCAGTTCTTC.

This chain uses TRBV19 with TRBJ1-4, with 9 bases lining up with TRBD1. The CDR3 has 14 amino acids. The V gene end was trimmed by 6 bases and the J gene end by 8 bases; junction bases not matched to a gene: 7. The germline gives CDR1 LNHDA, CDR2 SQIVND (reference sequence). DNA of the CDR3: TGTGCCAGTAGAAGACAGGGGGGGGGCGAAAAACTGTTTTTT. It is translated as CASRRQGGGEKLFF.

This clone was detected once. CDR3 sequence: CASSIQTGSYEQYF. For the CDR3, the DNA is TGTGCCAGCAGCATTCAGACAGGGTCCTACGAGCAGTACTTC. The V call is TRBV6-6, the J call TRBJ2-7, with 7 nucleotides matching TRBD1. The ends lost 6 bases at V and 1 base at J; junction bases unmatched: 6. CDR1 is MNHNY, CDR2 SVGAGI, per germline (reference sequence). CDR3 length: 14 amino acids.

This chain links TRBV28 with TRBJ1-4; no clear D gene. The CDR3 extends over 11 amino acids. V was cut by 5 bases and J by 4 bases, with 2 bases left in between. Germline loops: CDR1 MDHEN, CDR2 SYDVKM. CDR3 loop: CASSLNEKLFF. The CDR3 DNA is TGTGCCAGCAGTCTTAATGAAAAACTGTTTTTT.

The chain has TRBV10-2 and TRBJ2-1, with D maybe TRBD2 (6 bases). Trimming took off 6 bases at V and 4 bases at J, with 10 bases between the two ends. Germline lookup yields CDR1 WSHSY and CDR2 SAAADI. CDR3 length equals 13 residues. The CDR3 here is CASRGLTYNEQFF. CDR3 DNA: TGCGCCAGCAGAGGACTAACGTACAATGAGCAGTTCTTC.

The chain couples TRBV28 to TRBJ1-6; the match to TRBD1 covers 9 bases. The CDR3 has 14 amino acids. Germline CDR1 and CDR2: MDHEN and SYDVKM. V dropped 4 bases and J dropped 9; count of bases not matched to a gene: 4. The chain's CDR3 is CASSSDRGVSPLHF. CDR3 nucleotide sequence: TGTGCCAGCAGTTCGGACAGGGGTGTTTCACCCCTCCACTTT.

This clone was detected only once. J is TRBJ1-1 and V is TRBV29-1; D call uncertain. Looked up from germline, CDR1 is SQVTM and CDR2 is ANQGSEA. This CDR3 comprises 15 residues. V lost 1 base, J lost 4 bases, and 16 bases lay in between. The CDR3 here is CSVEGRLLLITEAFF. Written as DNA, the CDR3 is TGCAGCGTTGAAGGGCGGCTTCTCTTGATCACTGAAGCTTTCTTT.

The V and J genes are TRBV9 and TRBJ1-3, with D perhaps TRBD1 (5 bases). CDR1 is SGDLS, CDR2 YYNGEE, per germline. V lost 3 bases to trimming and J lost 0 bases, with 13 bases between them. The CDR3 length is 16 residues. CDR3 in amino acids: CASSGYRDSSGNTIYF. CDR3 in DNA: TGTGCCAGCAGCGGTTACCGGGACTCCTCTGGAAACACCATATATTTT.

This clone has a handful of counts. The chain uses TRBV2 and TRBJ2-7, with 7 bases aligning to TRBD1. Germline V CDR1 and CDR2: SNHLY, FYNNEI. The CDR3 runs to 14 residues. V dropped 7 bases and J dropped 0; count of bases not matched to a gene: 6. The DNA of the CDR3 is TGTGCCAGCACTCAGGGGGTACTCTCCTACGAGCAGTACTTC. It encodes CASTQGVLSYEQYF.

This rearrangement joins TRBV5-5 to TRBJ2-7, with D perhaps TRBD2 (6 bases). V was trimmed by 0 bases and J by 1 base, leaving 17 bases between them. Per the germline V gene, CDR1 is SGHKS and CDR2 is YYEKEE (reference sequence). The CDR3 length is 17 residues. The CDR3 region is CASSLVLAETSSYEQYF. CDR3 sequence (DNA): TGTGCCAGCAGCTTGGTACTAGCCGAAACCTCATCCTACGAGCAGTACTTC.

V is TRBV6-6 and J is TRBJ2-2, with 10 bases aligning to TRBD1. The germline V gene encodes CDR1 MNHNY and CDR2 SVGAGI (reference sequence). With V trimmed by 5 bases and J by 6 bases, 6 bases remained unmatched. The CDR3 is 15 residues long. The CDR3 nucleotides are TGTGCCAGCAGTCCTCCGACAGGGGGCTCCGGGGAGCTGTTTTTT. Translation: CASSPPTGGSGELFF.

CDR3 bases: TGCACCAGCAGCCACGATCGAAATGGACTAGCGGGAGCGGGTCCCAAGTCTCAGACCCAGTACTTC. It is translated as CTSSHDRNGLAGAGPKSQTQYF. V is TRBV1 and J is TRBJ2-5; the table's D call, TRBD2, was not checked against the DNA. TRBV1 is given as a pseudogene. The CDR3 runs 22 residues.

V and J are TRBV19 and TRBJ2-3, with D possibly TRBD2 on 6 matching bases. The CDR3 has 15 residues. Germline V gene data show CDR1 as LNHDA and CDR2 as SQIVND (reference sequence). The V gene lost 7 bases and the J gene lost 3 bases, with 17 bases spanning the gap. The chain's CDR3 is CASNSPGRRTDTQYF. DNA of the CDR3: TGTGCCAGTAACTCCCCCGGGAGAAGGACAGATACGCAGTATTTT.

This sequence joins TRBV6-6 and TRBJ1-1, with a tentative D call TRBD1 (5 bases). The CDR3 covers 11 residues. V was trimmed by 5 bases and J by 8 bases, leaving 9 bases between them. The V gene's germline CDR1 is MNHNY and CDR2 SVGAGI (reference sequence). CDR3 residues: CASSTRTEAFF. CDR3 nucleotides: TGTGCCAGCAGTACCCGGACAGAAGCTTTCTTT.

The chain links TRBV27 to TRBJ2-7; TRBD1 agrees at 8 bases. Trimming removed 2 bases from V and 4 bases from J; junction bases left unmatched: 4. Germline loops: CDR1 MNHEY, CDR2 SMNVEV (reference sequence). The CDR3 has 14 amino acids. CDR3 region: CASSLRDRLYEQYF. CDR3 bases: TGTGCCAGCAGTTTAAGGGACAGGTTATACGAGCAGTACTTC.

The chain combines TRBV20-1 with TRBJ1-1; the D gene is possibly TRBD1 (5 bases). V lost 5 bases, J lost 8 bases, and 9 bases lay in between. Germline CDR1 is DFQATT and CDR2 is SNEGSKA (reference sequence). The CDR3 has 10 amino acids. The CDR3 coding sequence is TGCAGTGCTGGGGCCCGAGAAGCTTTCTTT. The encoded protein is CSAGAREAFF.

Here the CDR3 DNA reads TGCGCCAGCAGCTTGGGGGACAGGGAGGGGAATCAGCCCCAGCATTTT. This gives the protein CASSLGDREGNQPQHF. V and J are TRBV5-1 and TRBJ1-5; the match to TRBD1 covers 9 bases. The CDR3 is made up of 16 amino acids. V was clipped by 0 bases and J by 4 bases; unmatched bases: 5. Germline lookup yields CDR1 SGHRS and CDR2 YFSETQ.

The V call is TRBV6-1, the J call TRBJ2-1; TRBD2 matches 10 bases. V shed 3 bases, J shed 6 bases, and the junction held 5 bases outside the gene matches. The CDR3 runs 15 residues. From germline, CDR1 is MNHNS and CDR2 SASEGT. The CDR3 nucleotides are TGTGCCAGCAGTGAGAGCGGGAGGGTGACCAATGAGCAGTTCTTC. As protein: CASSESGRVTNEQFF.

The chain has TRBV12-5 and TRBJ1-1; D unclear. Between the trimmed V and J ends, which lost 3 bases and 0 bases, there was a span of 5 bases. The CDR3 has 13 amino acids. Germline V gene data show CDR1 as LGHNT and CDR2 as FRNRAP. The CDR3 DNA is TGTGCTAGTGGTTTATCAGTGAACACTGAAGCTTTCTTT. Translating gives CASGLSVNTEAFF.

This clone is a singleton in its sample. The chain joins TRBV2 to TRBJ1-5; D is unresolved. Germline V CDR1 and CDR2: SNHLY, FYNNEI. V lost 7 bases, J lost 7 bases, and 17 bases lay in between. This CDR3 is 14 amino acids long. The CDR3 bases are TGTGCCAGCAATGAGGGTGGAGGAGGCCAGCCCCAGCATTTT. It translates to CASNEGGGGQPQHF.